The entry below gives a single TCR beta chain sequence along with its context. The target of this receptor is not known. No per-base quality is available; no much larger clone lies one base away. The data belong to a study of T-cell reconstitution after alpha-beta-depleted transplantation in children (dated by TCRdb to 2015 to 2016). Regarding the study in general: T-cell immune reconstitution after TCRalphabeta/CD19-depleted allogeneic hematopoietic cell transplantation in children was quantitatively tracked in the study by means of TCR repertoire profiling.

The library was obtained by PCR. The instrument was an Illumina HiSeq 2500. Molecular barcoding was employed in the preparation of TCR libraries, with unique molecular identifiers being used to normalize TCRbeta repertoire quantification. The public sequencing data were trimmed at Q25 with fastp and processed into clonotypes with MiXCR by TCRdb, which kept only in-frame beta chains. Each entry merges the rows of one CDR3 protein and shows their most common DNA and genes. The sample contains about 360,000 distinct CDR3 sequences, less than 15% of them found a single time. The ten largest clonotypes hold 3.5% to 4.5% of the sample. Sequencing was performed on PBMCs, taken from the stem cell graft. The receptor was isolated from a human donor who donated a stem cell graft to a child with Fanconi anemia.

The CDR3 region: CASRGVSGRYGYTF. In nucleotides, the sequence is TGTGCCAGCAGAGGAGTATCTGGACGATATGGCTACACCTTC. The chain couples TRBV6-2 or TRBV6-3 to TRBJ1-2; a confident D gene designation cannot be given. There are 14 amino acids in the CDR3, from cysteine to phenylalanine inclusive. Solely the CDR3 DNA is kept, with 42 bases framed from the first base. V is pared back by 6 bases and J by 5 bases, with 16 bases lying between the germline termini. CDR1 is given as MNHEY and CDR2 as SVGEGT, both from the germline V gene.